The clone carrying this TCR beta chain was seen once. The data are from a study of blood T cell repertoires in COVID-19. The overall study: Some COVID-19 samples were acute and others convalescent; all came from the United States, Italy and Spain. Sources were T cells, B-cell-depleted T cells, or PBMCs; the material itself was cDNA or gDNA.

Germline lookup yields CDR1 MNHEY and CDR2 SVGAGI. This CDR3 is built from 13 residues. Germline trimming cut 6 bases from V and 6 bases from J; bases unmatched to any gene: 7. In the authors' workflow: By means of reference gene primer amplification, nucleated cell counts were estimated. Clones were read by immunoSEQ multiplex PCR, and TCRdb kept only the in-frame ones, dropping some. D and trimming come from the DNA, and the V and J calls and clone size come from that table. Altogether around 20,000 clones are present, less than 95% being singletons, with the ten largest covering 4%. The genes are TRBV6-5 and TRBJ2-7, with TRBD2 identical over 8 bases. Specimen: peripheral blood. This clonotype originated in a human donor in a cohort sampled during active COVID-19. The CDR3 DNA sequence: TGTGCCAGCAGGTCTGGCGGGAGGACCGAGCAGTACGTC. Encoded protein: CASRSGGRTEQYV.